These 32 T cell receptor beta chains share one sample of origin, sequenced in a study of tumor and adjacent non-tumor tissue in lung cancer. TCRbeta libraries were built with three rounds of nested PCR, modified from ARM-PCR. Each CDR3 protein is one row after TCRdb ran MiXCR on the multiplex PCR reads. The table shows 43,000 or so distinct CDR3 sequences, with roughly 60% occurring only once. The template was RNA from unsorted bulk tissue. More than 3 cm separated this lung sample from the edge of the tumor. The sequencing sample was made of distant non-tumor lung tissue. The receptors shown here come from a man aged 45-65 years with non-small cell lung cancer.

This clonotype was counted only a few times. The chain joins TRBV6-1 to TRBJ1-1; D gene ambiguous. Germline-derived CDR1 and CDR2 are MNHNS and SASEGT. The CDR3 length is 14 residues. V lost 1 base to trimming and J lost 0 bases, with 6 bases between them. In nucleotides, the CDR3 is TGTGCCAGCAGTGAAGTGGGTGTGAACACTGAAGCTTTCTTT. Translated, it gives CASSEVGVNTEAFF.

Turning to this clonotype: Compared with germline, one end of the junction differs, possibly owing to a read error. The chain couples TRBV20-1 to TRBJ2-1, with 8 bases that match TRBD1. The CDR3 has 16 amino acids. Germline values: CDR1 DFQATT, CDR2 SNEGSKA (reference sequence). The DNA for the CDR3 is TGCAGTGCTACACGGACAGGGTCGAAATCTTATGGTGAGGAGTTCTTC. Its protein product is CSATRTGSKSYGEEFF.

In its sample, this clonotype was seen many times. CDR3 protein: CASSLVLTEAFF. In nucleotides, the CDR3 is TGTGCCAGCAGTCTAGTCTTAACTGAAGCTTTCTTT. This rearrangement joins TRBV6-1 to TRBJ1-1; D unclear. The ends were cut back, 5 bases at V and 5 bases at J, with 9 bases in the middle. The CDR3 runs to 12 residues. CDR1 and CDR2 from the germline V gene are MNHNS and SASEGT.

Notes on this clonotype: Given the absence of the conserved phenylalanine or tryptophan at the CDR3 end, a read error is likely. The chain is built from TRBV11-2 and TRBJ2-2; possible D gene TRBD2, 6 bases. This CDR3 comprises 16 residues. Germline V gene data show CDR1 as SGHAT and CDR2 as FQNNGV. Trimming took off 1 base at V and 2 bases at J, with 11 bases between the two ends. In nucleotides, the CDR3 is TGTGCCAGCAGCTTAGTGGACGGGAGTAACACCGGGGAGCTGTTTGTT. As protein: CASSLVDGSNTGELFV.

This clonotype was seen at least ten times. V gene TRBV2 combines with J gene TRBJ1-2; TRBD1 aligns across 7 bases. Per the germline V gene, CDR1 is SNHLY and CDR2 is FYNNEI. The CDR3 sequence is 12 residues long. V dropped 4 bases and J dropped 8; count of bases not matched to a gene: 4. The CDR3 is CASSVQGNGYTF. In nucleotides, the CDR3 is TGTGCCAGCAGTGTACAGGGGAACGGCTACACCTTC.

Worth noting for this clonotype: The conserved phenylalanine or tryptophan normally closing the CDR3 is absent here, so this likely arose from a read error. The chain couples TRBV5-4 to TRBJ2-6; TRBD2 might be the D (6 bases). The CDR3 runs to 18 residues. The germline gives CDR1 SGHNT, CDR2 YYREEE (reference sequence). The chain's CDR3 is CASSLGGSAVSGANVLTL. The CDR3 coding sequence is TGTGCCAGCAGTTTGGGGGGTTCAGCAGTTTCTGGGGCCAACGTCCTGACTCTC.

V gene TRBV11-2 combines with J gene TRBJ2-7; D might be TRBD1 or TRBD2, each matching 5 bases. Deletions cut 3 bases from V and 9 bases from J, with 24 bases between. Germline V CDR1 and CDR2: SGHAT, FQNNGV. This CDR3 region has 16 residues. In DNA, the CDR3 is TGTGCCAGCAGCTTGGCCCTTCCGGGACGGACTTTGGTGCAGTACTTC. This gives the protein CASSLALPGRTLVQYF.

Concerning this clonotype itself: Mismatch with germline at one junction end may stem from a read error. The V call is TRBV6-2 or TRBV6-3, the J call TRBJ2-1; tentatively, D is TRBD1 or TRBD2 (5 bases each). CDR1 and CDR2 (germline): MNHEY, SVGEGT. This CDR3 has 15 residues. The CDR3 spells CASSCWGWTVNGQFF. In DNA, the CDR3 is TGTGCCAGCAGTTGCTGGGGGTGGACGGTGAATGGGCAGTTCTTC.

Turning to this clonotype: This may be a read error, as it is one base from a much larger clone. The V call is TRBV20-1, the J call TRBJ2-5; D ambiguous. V was shortened by 3 bases and J by 5 bases, with 19 bases between the two germline ends. The CDR3 totals 15 residues. Germline lookup yields CDR1 DFQATT and CDR2 SNEGSKA (reference sequence). This chain's CDR3 is CSASGVGIARETQYF. CDR3 DNA sequence: TGCAGTGCTAGTGGGGTTGGGATCGCGAGGGAGACCCAGTACTTC.

This clonotype was picked up many times. The genes are TRBV29-1 and TRBJ2-6; 11 bases agree with TRBD1. CDR1 and CDR2 from the germline V gene are SQVTM and ANQGSEA. V lost 3 bases, J lost 3 bases, and 4 bases stayed unmatched. The length of the CDR3 is 16 residues. For the CDR3, the DNA is TGCAGCGTTGATTGGACAGGGGGCATTGGGGCCAACGTCCTGACTTTC. This gives the protein CSVDWTGGIGANVLTF.

With regard to this clonotype: Its ends do not fully match the called genes, so a read error is possible. The chain has TRBV13 and TRBJ2-3, with D hard to call. Germline lookup yields CDR1 PRHDT and CDR2 FYEKMQ (reference sequence). The CDR3 sequence is 13 residues long. The CDR3 region is CASSCLFTDTQYF. The CDR3 DNA sequence: TGTGCCAGTAGCTGCCTCTTCACAGATACGCAGTATTTT.

On this clonotype: At one of its ends the junction is not consistent with the germline gene, which may arise from a read error. The chain joins TRBV2 to TRBJ1-1; D not certain. Germline CDR1 is SNHLY and CDR2 is FYNNEI. CDR3 size: 15 residues. CDR3 region: CASSERRVMGTGALF. DNA of the CDR3: TGTGCCAGCAGCGAGAGGAGAGTGATGGGCACGGGAGCTTTATTT.

V is TRBV10-2 and J is TRBJ1-2; 11 bases fit TRBD1. With 6 bases clipped from V and 7 bases from J, the junction kept 7 bases outside the gene matches. The CDR3 runs 14 residues. Germline V gene lookup returns CDR1 WSHSY and CDR2 SAAADI. CDR3 region: CASRETGTGGGYTF. CDR3 DNA sequence: TGCGCCAGCAGAGAGACCGGGACAGGGGGTGGCTACACCTTC.

This clonotype came up many times. The chain joins TRBV24-1 to TRBJ2-3, with no clear D. The CDR3 runs to 16 residues. The V and J ends lost 0 bases and 2 bases respectively, with 11 bases between them. Germline V gene data show CDR1 as KGHDR and CDR2 as SFDVKD. Here the CDR3 reads CATSDLRIEDTDTQYF. CDR3 in DNA: TGTGCCACCAGTGATTTGCGGATCGAGGACACAGATACGCAGTATTTT.

This sequence joins TRBV7-9 and TRBJ2-3; 10 bases match TRBD1. Trimming cost V 4 bases and J 5 bases; bases outside gene matches: 9. This CDR3 has 16 amino acids. CDR1 SEHNR and CDR2 FQNEAQ come from the germline V gene (reference sequence). CDR3 sequence (DNA): TGTGCCAGCAGCTACACCGGGACAGGGGTAGGAGATACGCAGTATTTT. Translation gives CASSYTGTGVGDTQYF.

Comment on this clonotype: No conserved phenylalanine or tryptophan is present at the end of the CDR3, so a read error is the likely explanation. The chain joins TRBV20-1 to TRBJ2-1, with 9 positions matching TRBD2. The CDR3 is made up of 15 amino acids. From germline, CDR1 is DFQATT and CDR2 SNEGSKA (reference sequence). The DNA for the CDR3 is TGCAATGCTAGAGGGGCTAGCGGGAAGAGGGATGAGCAGTTCCTC. Protein product: CNARGASGKRDEQFL.

With respect to this clonotype: Germline and junction disagree at one end, which may indicate a read error. The DNA of the CDR3 is TGTGCCAGCAGCGAATACAGGGGGTTGAGCTCTGGGGTCAACGTCCTGACTTTC. It encodes CASSEYRGLSSGVNVLTF. The chain joins TRBV11-1 to TRBJ2-6, with 8 bases that match TRBD1. This CDR3 region has 18 residues. Looked up from germline, CDR1 is SGHAT and CDR2 is FQDESV (reference sequence).

As regards this clonotype: The CDR3 does not end in the conserved phenylalanine or tryptophan, so this is likely a read error. The V gene is TRBV28, the J gene TRBJ1-6; D gene ambiguous. CDR3 length equals 14 residues. The germline CDR1 and CDR2 sequences are MDHEN and SYDVKM. Trimming took 6 bases from V and 7 from J, leaving 13 bases between them. The CDR3 protein is CASSQDGENSPLHY. Here the CDR3 DNA reads TGTGCCAGCAGCCAGGACGGCGAGAATTCACCCCTCCACTAT.

About this clonotype itself: The germline gene is not matched at one end of the junction; a read error may be the cause. The chain uses TRBV7-9 and TRBJ2-1; no reliable D call. The CDR3 consists of 12 residues. Germline assignment: CDR1 SEHNR and CDR2 FQNEAQ (reference sequence). CDR3 in amino acids: CDSSVIDNEQFF. The CDR3 nucleotides read TGTGACAGCAGCGTAATTGACAATGAGCAGTTCTTC.

As for this clonotype: Compared with germline, one end of the junction differs, possibly owing to a read error. The J gene is TRBJ2-4, the V gene TRBV14; D is possibly TRBD1 or TRBD2 (5 bases each). The germline gives CDR1 SGHDN, CDR2 FVKESK. There are 15 residues in the CDR3. Here the CDR3 reads CASSQGGAVKNIQCF. The CDR3 DNA reads as TGTGCCAGCAGCCAAGGAGGGGCAGTCAAAAACATTCAGTGCTTC.

As concerns this clonotype: At one boundary the junction diverges from the germline segment, which might be a read error. The rearrangement links TRBV4-2 to TRBJ2-1; the match to TRBD2 covers 10 bases. This CDR3 spans 16 amino acids. Germline V lookup: CDR1 LGHNA, CDR2 YNFKEQ. Here the CDR3 reads CASSQDLAGGYNEEFF. CDR3 in DNA: TGTGCCAGCAGTCAAGATTTAGCGGGAGGTTACAATGAGGAGTTCTTC.

With regard to this clonotype: Because it lacks the conserved phenylalanine or tryptophan at the end, this CDR3 is likely a read error. No DNA is shown, since the ends of the CDR3 on it are uncertain; the CDR3 is the one TCRdb lists. The V and J genes are TRBV4-2 and TRBJ1-3. Termini included, the CDR3 measures 12 amino acids. In germline, CDR1 is LGHNA, CDR2 YNFKEQ. This CDR3 is CAGSQDGNTIYC.

In its sample, this clonotype was seen many times. The rearrangement joins TRBV6-2 or TRBV6-3 to TRBJ2-5; TRBD2 matches 8 bases. Germline V CDR1 and CDR2: MNHEY, SVGEGT. This CDR3 has 16 amino acids. Losses at the gene ends were 6 bases for V and 5 bases for J; bases not matched to a gene: 14. CDR3 sequence (DNA): TGTGCCAGCAGCCGACAATTCCGGGGGGGCCTGGAGACCCAGTACTTC. It specifies CASSRQFRGGLETQYF.

About this clonotype itself: The conserved closing phenylalanine or tryptophan is absent in this CDR3, likely reflecting a read error. This chain joins TRBV6-5 and TRBJ2-2, with 8 bases identical to TRBD1. CDR1 and CDR2 (germline): MNHEY, SVGAGI. With 6 bases clipped from V and 6 bases from J, the junction kept 9 bases outside the gene matches. The CDR3 runs to 15 residues. The CDR3 DNA follows: TGTGCCAGCAGCAACCTCAGGGGGCAGGCCGGGGAGCTGTTTCTT. This encodes CASSNLRGQAGELFL.

The table lists this clonotype with many counts. The V gene is TRBV4-2, the J gene TRBJ2-5, with D perhaps matching TRBD2 (6 bases). The ends were cut back, 0 bases at V and 5 bases at J, with 16 bases in the middle. The germline V gene encodes CDR1 LGHNA and CDR2 YNFKEQ. The CDR3 sequence is 16 residues long. In nucleotides, the CDR3 is TGTGCCAGCAGCCAAGAGGGGTCGTCGGGGAGGGAGACCCAGTACTTC. This encodes CASSQEGSSGRETQYF.

This clonotype was observed a few times. A much larger clone lies a single base off, so this may be a read error. The CDR3 carries no conserved terminal phenylalanine or tryptophan, so it likely arises from a read error. This sequence joins TRBV6-5 and TRBJ2-1; D remains unclear. The germline CDR1 and CDR2 sequences are MNHEY and SVGAGI. The CDR3 is made up of 11 amino acids. The V and J ends lost 6 bases and 10 bases respectively, with 10 bases between them. CDR3 sequence (DNA): TGTGCCAGCAGAGTCAGAAGCGAGCAGTTCTCC. Its protein is CASRVRSEQFS.

Comments on this clonotype: The CDR3 end shows no conserved phenylalanine or tryptophan, and so a read error is likely. The chain combines TRBV10-2 with TRBJ1-5; D ambiguous. Germline V gives CDR1 WSHSY, CDR2 SAAADI. The CDR3 totals 15 residues. For the CDR3, the DNA is TGCACCAGTAGTGAGTCGACTCTTAGCAATCAGCCCCAGCATTCC. Encoded protein: CTSSESTLSNQPQHS.

The gene calls are TRBV11-2 and TRBJ2-3; D might be TRBD1 (5 bases). The CDR3 length is 12 residues. Per the germline V gene, CDR1 is SGHAT and CDR2 is FQNNGV. The CDR3 spells CADNPLRDTQYF. In DNA form, the CDR3 reads TGTGCGGACAACCCCCTTCGGGATACGCAGTATTTT.

Notes on this clonotype: The CDR3 ends on some other residue instead of the conserved phenylalanine or tryptophan, so this is likely a read error. The DNA is left out, because the CDR3 cannot be placed on it with certainty; the CDR3 is given as TCRdb lists it. The chain is built from TRBV6-6 and TRBJ1-5; the table's TRBD1 call for D was not verified on the DNA. The CDR3 numbers 15 amino acids, ends counted. The germline V gene has CDR1 MNHNY and CDR2 SVGAGI (reference sequence). The CDR3 region is CASNYPRGSNQPRHL.

V gene TRBV6-1 combines with J gene TRBJ1-5, with D perhaps matching TRBD1 (5 bases). The V gene's germline CDR1 is MNHNS and CDR2 SASEGT. V was cut by 8 bases and J by 0 bases, with 23 bases left in between. CDR3 length: 18 amino acids. This chain's CDR3 is CASGITGGAQYSNQPQHF. The DNA of the CDR3 is TGTGCCAGCGGCATTACGGGAGGGGCTCAATATAGCAATCAGCCCCAGCATTTT.

Note on this clonotype: The junction departs from the called germline gene at one end, perhaps through a read error. The V gene is TRBV5-4, the J gene TRBJ1-2; tentatively, D is TRBD1 (5 bases). The CDR3 has 15 residues. CDR1 and CDR2 (germline): SGHNT, YYREEE (reference sequence). The CDR3 region has the DNA TGTGGCAGCAGCTTGGGCGGGGACGTCTTAAGTGGCTACACCTTC. It translates to CGSSLGGDVLSGYTF.

The CDR3 here is CASSYDETSSYSLPLHF. CDR3 nucleotide sequence: TGTGCCAGCAGTTACGATGAGACAAGCTCCTATAGTTTACCCCTCCACTTT. The gene calls are TRBV6-6 and TRBJ1-6; D ambiguous. The CDR3 runs 17 residues. V lost 2 bases, J lost 12 bases, and 23 bases lay in between. Per the germline V gene, CDR1 is MNHNY and CDR2 is SVGAGI (reference sequence).